The sequence of this TCR beta chain was determined in a study of blood T cell repertoires in COVID-19. The wider study: Acute and convalescent COVID-19 specimens originated in the United States, Italy and Spain. Nucleic acid was either cDNA or gDNA, and it came from T cells, B-cell-depleted T cells, or PBMCs.

How the authors handled the data: Nucleated cell number was recorded as an estimate derived from reference gene primer amplification. Clones were read by immunoSEQ multiplex PCR, and TCRdb kept only the in-frame ones, dropping some. The V and J calls and clone size are taken from that table; D and trimming were inferred from the DNA. The sample carries 200,000 to 300,000 clones, about 89% recorded once. The sequence was obtained from a woman in her thirties or forties who had recovered from COVID-19. Material for sequencing was peripheral blood.

The CDR3 is CASNPGWPSATNEKLFF. CDR3 sequence (DNA): TGTGCCAGCAACCCCGGGTGGCCGTCTGCAACTAATGAAAAACTGTTTTTT. The chain is built from TRBV28 and TRBJ1-4; D gene unclear. Trimming stripped 7 bases from V and 0 bases from J, with 18 bases between. CDR1 MDHEN and CDR2 SYDVKM come from the germline V gene. This CDR3 is built from 17 residues.